This TCR beta chain was sequenced in a study of blood T cell repertoires in COVID-19. This table comes from immunoSEQ multiplex PCR, and its TCRdb copy is limited to in-frame clones, with some not included. The table has about 410,000 clones, 89% seen once; the top ten hold 1.5% to 2%. V lost 4 bases to trimming and J lost 4 bases, with 11 bases between them. CDR1 and CDR2 (germline): SGHRS, YFSETQ. The CDR3 length is 14 residues. Details on this clone: Other DNA sequences in this specimen translate into the identical CDR3.

J is TRBJ1-4 and V is TRBV5-1, with D perhaps TRBD1 (6 bases). Sequenced: PBMCs or T cells enriched from blood (not recorded which). This clonotype was obtained from a woman in her twenties or thirties who had recovered from COVID-19. The CDR3 protein is CASSPGQRNEKLFF. CDR3 DNA: TGCGCCAGCAGCCCTGGACAGCGTAATGAAAAACTGTTTTTT.